This record looks at one TCR beta chain sequence and its context. The data stem from a study of OX40 agonist ivuxolimab in advanced cancers. Here immunoSEQ multiplex PCR was the method, and the copy in TCRdb shows in-frame clones only, minus some. The sample includes tens of thousands of clones, approximately 81% seen only once; the top ten take around a sixth. Germline V gene sequence: CDR1 SEHNR, CDR2 FQNEAQ (reference sequence). With 3 bases removed from V and 6 bases from J, the gap between germline ends came to 15 bases. The CDR3 consists of 14 residues. Sequenced here: CD4+ or CD8+ T cells sorted from blood, sampled in a trial of the OX40 agonist ivuxolimab. The gene calls are TRBV7-9 and TRBJ2-7, with D possibly matching TRBD1 (7 bases). The source of this sequence is an adult with an advanced solid tumor such as melanoma, head and neck, liver or kidney cancer. The CDR3 DNA is TGTGCCAGCAGCTTTGGTGGAGGGGGCGTCGAGCAGTACTTC. Translating it yields CASSFGGGGVEQYF.